The rows below give T cell receptor beta chains drawn from one sample of a study of blood T cell repertoires in COVID-19. Clones were read by immunoSEQ multiplex PCR, and TCRdb kept only the in-frame ones, dropping some. The data contain 60,000 to 90,000 clones, 73% of them singletons. The sample taken for sequencing was peripheral blood. All receptors come from a man aged 60-69 years with acute or convalescent COVID-19. Both conserved end residues are part of each CDR3. D genes are given only for firm matches. The size field is filled for only some rows; it gives once, few, many or a size class.

>once|TRBV29-1|.|TRBJ1-1
TGCAGCGTTGAAGAAGGGGTGAACACTGAAGCTTTCTTT
CSVEEGVNTEAFF
>.|TRBV11-2|.|TRBJ2-6
TGTGCCAGCAGCTTGGGGGGAATAACCTCTGGGGCCAACGTCCTGACTTTC
CASSLGGITSGANVLTF
>.|TRBV7-3|.|TRBJ2-2
TGTGCCAGCAGCCCCAGATCAACCGGGGAGCTGTTTTTT
CASSPRSTGELFF
>.|TRBV7-6|TRBD2|TRBJ2-1
TGTGCCAGCAGCGAAGGAGGCGGGAGGGTAGGTGAGCAGTTCTTC
CASSEGGGRVGEQFF
>.|TRBV11-2|TRBD2|TRBJ2-5
TGTGCCAGCAGCCCCGGGGGAGGGTCGACCCAGTACTTC
CASSPGGGSTQYF
>.|TRBV7-2|.|TRBJ2-1
TGTGCCAGCAGCTCTGCGGCGGAGGGATATGAGCAGTTCTTC
CASSSAAEGYEQFF
>.|TRBV6-1|TRBD2|TRBJ2-2
TGTGCCAGCAGTGAAATTTGGGTTGGGACTAGCATGACCGGGGAGCTGTTTTTT
CASSEIWVGTSMTGELFF
>.|TRBV14|.|TRBJ2-3
TGTGCCAGCAGCCAAGAACAGGGTAGGGATACGCAGTATTTT
CASSQEQGRDTQYF
>.|TRBV2|TRBD2|TRBJ2-5
TGTGCCAGCAGCGAACTAGCGGGAGCGCAAGAGACCCAGTACTTC
CASSELAGAQETQYF
>once|TRBV20-1|.|TRBJ1-1
TGCAGTGCTAGACGAGACAGCGAAGCTTTCTTT
CSARRDSEAFF
>.|TRBV19|TRBD1|TRBJ1-2
TGTGCCAGTAGTGCTCAATCCGGGACAGGGCTATATGGCTACACCTTC
CASSAQSGTGLYGYTF
>once|TRBV7-2|.|TRBJ1-5
TGTGCCAGCAGCTCGGGGGATCAGCCCCAGCATTTT
CASSSGDQPQHF
>.|TRBV9|TRBD1|TRBJ2-7
TGTGCCAGCAGCCCCGGGACAGGGGACCTCGAGCAGTACTTC
CASSPGTGDLEQYF
>.|TRBV7-2|.|TRBJ2-3
TGTGCCAGCACCTTGACTAGGCTGGCAGATACGCAGTATTTT
CASTLTRLADTQYF
>.|TRBV19|.|TRBJ1-6
TGTGCCAGTAGTACTTTCGCAGCGGGATCATCACCCCTCCACTTT
CASSTFAAGSSPLHF
>.|TRBV18|.|TRBJ2-5
TGTGCCAGCTCACCTACTAGAGGTGAAGAGACCCAGTACTTC
CASSPTRGEETQYF
>.|TRBV2|.|TRBJ1-1
TGTGCCAGCAGTGTGTCTGCGATGGAGGGGACTGAAGCTTTCTTT
CASSVSAMEGTEAFF
>once|TRBV3-1/TRBV3-2|TRBD2|TRBJ2-3
TGTGCCAGCAGTAAAACGCCCAGACTAGCGGGGGGCGCAGATACGCAGTATTTT
CASSKTPRLAGGADTQYF
>few|TRBV6-5|TRBD2|TRBJ2-4
TGTGCCAGCAACCTACGGGGGGAAGGTAACATTCAGTACTTC
CASNLRGEGNIQYF
>.|TRBV7-9|TRBD1|TRBJ1-1
TGTGCCAGCAGGCCTGACAGGGGGAACACTGAAGCTTTCTTT
CASRPDRGNTEAFF
>few|TRBV5-6|.|TRBJ1-2
TGTGCCAGCAGCTTGGGGGGCCCCGGTCGGGGCTACACCTTC
CASSLGGPGRGYTF
>.|TRBV2|.|TRBJ1-6
TGTGCCAGCAGGAATTACAGGGAAATATATAATTCACCCCTCCACTTT
CASRNYREIYNSPLHF
>many|TRBV7-9|.|TRBJ1-5
TGTGCCAGCAGCTTAGTTCGGTCGGGAGACAATCAGCCCCAGCATTTT
CASSLVRSGDNQPQHF
>.|TRBV14|.|TRBJ1-4
TGTGCCAGCAGCCACAATAATGAAAAACTGTTTTTT
CASSHNNEKLFF
>.|TRBV19|TRBD1|TRBJ2-7
TGTGCCAGTAGGCGGACAGGGGGGGGTAGCGAGCAGTACTTC
CASRRTGGGSEQYF
>.|TRBV2|.|TRBJ1-1
TGTGCCAGCAGGGATCCGAGGGGGACTGAAGCTTTCTTT
CASRDPRGTEAFF
>.|TRBV30|.|TRBJ2-7
TGTGCCTGGAGTGTACAAGTCTACGAGCAGTACTTC
CAWSVQVYEQYF
>.|TRBV6-4|TRBD1|TRBJ2-1
TGTGCCAGCAGCAGACAGGGGTACAATGAGCAGTTCTTC
CASSRQGYNEQFF
>.|TRBV5-1|.|TRBJ2-2
TGCGCCAGCAGCCTAATGGACATGATGAACACCGGGGAGCTGTTTTTT
CASSLMDMMNTGELFF
>.|TRBV24-1|TRBD1|TRBJ1-2
TGTGCCACCAGTGATCAGGGGGTTTTTGGCTACACCTTC
CATSDQGVFGYTF
>.|TRBV19|.|TRBJ2-4
TGTGCCAGTAGTATGTCGGGGGCCAAAAACATTCAGTACTTC
CASSMSGAKNIQYF